Included here is one T cell receptor (beta chain) sequence, with context. The target antigen is unknown. TCRB transcripts that were expressed got sequenced, as all of the isolated RNA had been reverse transcribed. Libraries were prepared by immunoSEQ multiplex PCR; TCRdb keeps only in-frame clonotypes and omits some of them. The sample shows over 700,000 clones, roughly 17% of them seen only once. The CDR3 extends over 12 amino acids. Germline V gene lookup returns CDR1 MNHNS and CDR2 SASEGT. The germline V and J ends were trimmed by 9 bases and 0 bases, with 8 bases remaining between them. These data come from a study of beta chain features in type 1 diabetes. Whole-study results and caveats: Any HLA-type effect on TCRB rearrangement remained unresolved here. For Type 1 diabetes patients, all four CD4+ subsets carried TCRB CDR3s that were moderately but significantly shorter.

The material sequenced was naive CD4+ T cells from blood. The clonotype was recovered from a woman aged 18-29 years in good health. The chain recombines TRBV6-1 with TRBJ1-2; possibly TRBD1 for D (5 bases). CDR3: CASSTANYGYTF. For the CDR3, the DNA is TGTGCCAGTTCGACAGCTAACTATGGCTACACCTTC.